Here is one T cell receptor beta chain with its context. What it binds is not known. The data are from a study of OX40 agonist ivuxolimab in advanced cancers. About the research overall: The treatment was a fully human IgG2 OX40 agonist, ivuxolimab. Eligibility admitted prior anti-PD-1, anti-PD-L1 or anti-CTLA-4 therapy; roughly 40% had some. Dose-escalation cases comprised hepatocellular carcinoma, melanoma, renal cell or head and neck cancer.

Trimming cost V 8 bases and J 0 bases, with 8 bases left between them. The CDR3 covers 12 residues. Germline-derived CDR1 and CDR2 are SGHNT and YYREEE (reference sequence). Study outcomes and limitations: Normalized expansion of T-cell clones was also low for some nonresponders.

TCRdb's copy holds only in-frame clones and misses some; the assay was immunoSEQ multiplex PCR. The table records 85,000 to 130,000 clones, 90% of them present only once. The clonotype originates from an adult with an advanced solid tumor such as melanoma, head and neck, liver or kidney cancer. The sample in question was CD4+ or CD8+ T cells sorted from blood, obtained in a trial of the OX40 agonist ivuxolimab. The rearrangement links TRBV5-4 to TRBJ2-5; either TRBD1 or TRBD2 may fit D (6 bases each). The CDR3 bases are TGTGCCAGGGGGGGCTACCAAGAGACCCAGTACTTC. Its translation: CARGGYQETQYF.